Below are 23 T cell receptor beta chains sequenced from a single sample in a study of shared clonotypes between healthy human individuals. The data were produced by immunoSEQ multiplex PCR, yet TCRdb's version contains in-frame clones alone and is incomplete. The table lists about a million clones, 75% of them singletons. The sequenced sample was memory CD4+ T cells sorted from blood. Subset given: CD45RA-negative fraction. The receptors were sampled from a man aged 18 to 29 in good health.

The genes are TRBV9 and TRBJ2-1; possible D gene TRBD2, 7 bases. The germline V and J ends were trimmed by 4 bases and 15 bases, with 17 bases remaining between them. Germline CDR1 and CDR2: SGDLS and YYNGEE. The CDR3 is made up of 12 amino acids. The CDR3 is CASSRRGGPGFF. The CDR3 region has the DNA TGTGCCAGCAGCCGTAGGGGGGGCCCGGGGTTCTTC.

With regard to this clone: This sample also contains other DNA sequences that code for the same CDR3. The rearrangement links TRBV7-9 to TRBJ2-7; D gene uncertain. V lost 1 base and J lost 4, with 8 bases in between. The CDR3 contains 13 residues. Germline V CDR1 and CDR2: SEHNR, FQNEAQ (reference sequence). The CDR3: CASSLVYPYEQYF. CDR3 nucleotides: TGTGCCAGCAGCTTAGTGTACCCATACGAGCAGTACTTC.

Note on this clone: A read error may be the cause here, since a much bigger clone is one base away. This sample also contains other DNA sequences that code for the same CDR3. V and J are TRBV7-2 and TRBJ2-7; D remains ambiguous. The CDR3 runs to 13 residues. Germline CDR1 reads SGHTA; CDR2 reads FQGNSA. V was pared by 1 base and J by 1 base, with 5 bases between. This chain's CDR3 is CASSLGHSYEQYF. The CDR3 coding sequence is TGTGCCAGCAGCTTAGGACATTCCTACGAGCAGTACTTC.

V is TRBV11-2 and J is TRBJ2-3, with D perhaps matching TRBD2 (5 bases). V gave up 2 bases and J gave up 5 bases, with 11 bases separating them. Germline V gives CDR1 SGHAT, CDR2 FQNNGV. CDR3 size: 14 residues. The DNA of the CDR3 is TGTGCCAGCAGCTTATTTACTAGTGTAGATACGCAGTATTTT. Translation: CASSLFTSVDTQYF.

With respect to this clone: Other nucleotide sequences in the sample specify the same CDR3. The gene calls are TRBV18 and TRBJ2-2, with TRBD1 as a possible D gene (5 bases). CDR3 length: 13 amino acids. Germline V gene lookup returns CDR1 KGHSH and CDR2 LQKENI. V dropped 3 bases and J dropped 5 bases, with 7 bases sitting between them. The CDR3: CASSPQGTGELFF. DNA for the CDR3: TGTGCCAGCTCACCTCAGGGAACCGGGGAGCTGTTTTTT.

This clone turned up a few times. The chain is built from TRBV5-6 and TRBJ2-5; a weak D match, TRBD1 (6 bases). CDR3 size: 14 residues. Germline loops: CDR1 SGHDT, CDR2 YYEEEE. V gave up 9 bases and J gave up 9 bases, with 24 bases separating them. The CDR3 sequence: CATSPGGGLRAQYF. CDR3 DNA: TGTGCCACCTCTCCGGGTGGGGGCCTTAGGGCCCAGTACTTC.

The rearrangement links TRBV10-3 to TRBJ2-1; D perhaps matches TRBD1 (5 bases). The V gene lost 5 bases and the J gene lost 3 bases, with 8 bases spanning the gap. CDR3 length equals 13 residues. Looked up from germline, CDR1 is ENHRY and CDR2 is SYGVKD. CDR3 amino acids: CAISKGNYNEQFF. In nucleotides, the CDR3 is TGTGCCATCAGTAAGGGGAACTACAATGAGCAGTTCTTC.

This chain connects TRBV7-3 to TRBJ2-2; D call uncertain. Germline values: CDR1 SGHTA, CDR2 FQGTGA. This CDR3 has 14 residues. Trimming pared 7 bases from V and 0 bases from J, leaving 9 bases between. The CDR3 reads CASNDGANTGELFF. The CDR3 DNA sequence: TGTGCCAGCAACGACGGCGCGAACACCGGGGAGCTGTTTTTT.

This chain joins TRBV7-2 and TRBJ2-5; D is perhaps TRBD2 (6 bases). This CDR3 contains 12 residues. V was cut by 8 bases and J by 2 bases, with 9 bases left in between. Germline CDR1 reads SGHTA; CDR2 reads FQGNSA. The CDR3, as DNA: TGTGCCAGCGGGAGGACACAAGAGACCCAGTACTTC. Encoded protein: CASGRTQETQYF. Full variable domain (rest looked up from reference TRBV7-2 and TRBJ2-5): GAGVSQSPSNKVTEKGKDVELRCDPISGHTALYWYRQSLGQGLEFLIYFQGNSAPDKSGLPSDRFSAERTGGSVSTLTIQRTQQEDSAVYLCASGRTQETQYFGPGTRLLVL.

The gene calls are TRBV2 and TRBJ2-6; 7 positions agree with TRBD1. Germline loops: CDR1 SNHLY, CDR2 FYNNEI. V lost 5 bases to trimming and J lost 0 bases; unmatched junction nucleotides: 10. This CDR3 is built from 18 residues. As DNA, the CDR3 is TGTGCCAGCAGTTACAGGGGTCTTGATACCTCTGGGGCCAACGTCCTGACTTTC. Its protein is CASSYRGLDTSGANVLTF.

The chain links TRBV9 to TRBJ2-6, with TRBD1 as a possible D gene (6 bases). Germline assignment: CDR1 SGDLS and CDR2 YYNGEE. The CDR3 loop spans 15 amino acids. The V end lost 8 bases, the J end lost 0 bases, and 12 bases lay between the germline ends. The CDR3: CASGGASSGANVLTF. The CDR3 nucleotides read TGTGCCAGTGGGGGCGCCTCCTCTGGGGCCAACGTCCTGACTTTC.

The rearrangement joins TRBV5-6 to TRBJ2-3; D ambiguous. Trimming left V 4 bases short and J 1 base short, with 19 bases between. The CDR3 is made up of 17 amino acids. The germline V gene encodes CDR1 SGHDT and CDR2 YYEEEE. The CDR3 here is CASSARLPGGGTDTQYF. In DNA form, the CDR3 reads TGTGCCAGCAGCGCCCGGCTTCCGGGTGGCGGCACAGATACGCAGTATTTT. Together with reference TRBV5-6 and TRBJ2-3, the CDR3 gives the full variable domain: DAGVTQSPTHLIKTRGQQVTLRCSPKSGHDTVSWYQQALGQGPQFIFQYYEEEERQRGNFPDRFSGHQFPNYSSELNVNALLLGDSALYLCASSARLPGGGTDTQYFGPGTRLTVL.

The chain is built from TRBV5-4 and TRBJ1-2; D remains unclear. CDR3 length: 15 residues. Germline V lookup: CDR1 SGHNT, CDR2 YYREEE (reference sequence). V gave up 0 bases and J gave up 2 bases, with 11 bases separating them. The CDR3 here is CASSLAGRLNYGYTF. CDR3 sequence (DNA): TGTGCCAGCAGCTTGGCCGGGAGGCTGAACTATGGCTACACCTTC.

A word on this clone: The identical CDR3 is also encoded by other nucleotide sequences in the sample. The chain recombines TRBV9 with TRBJ1-1, with D hard to call. Trimming cost V 2 bases and J 1 base, with 6 bases left between them. The CDR3 length is 13 residues. The germline CDR1 and CDR2 sequences are SGDLS and YYNGEE. DNA of the CDR3: TGTGCCAGCAGCGTCGCAGCGAACACTGAAGCTTTCTTT. Translating it yields CASSVAANTEAFF.

The chain has TRBV5-8 and TRBJ2-2; D tentatively reads TRBD1 or TRBD2 (5 bases each). CDR3 length equals 13 residues. CDR1 and CDR2 from the germline V gene are SGHTS and YDEGEE. Trimming took off 7 bases at V and 7 bases at J, with 14 bases between the two ends. The CDR3 nucleotides read TGTGCCAGCCTAGGGACCACGAGCGGGGAGCTGTTTTTT. Protein product: CASLGTTSGELFF.

The V call is TRBV7-9, the J call TRBJ2-2; D uncertain. V dropped 7 bases and J dropped 3 bases, with 6 bases sitting between them. The length of the CDR3 is 12 residues. Germline V gene data show CDR1 as SEHNR and CDR2 as FQNEAQ (reference sequence). The CDR3 nucleotides are TGTGCCAGCAACCTGGACACCGGGGAGCTGTTTTTT. This codes for CASNLDTGELFF.

This clone was counted only a few times. The chain uses TRBV6-1 and TRBJ2-3; D is perhaps TRBD2 (6 bases). The germline V and J ends were trimmed by 7 bases and 4 bases, with 18 bases remaining between them. Germline V gene data show CDR1 as MNHNS and CDR2 as SASEGT. The CDR3 runs 15 residues. The CDR3 coding sequence is TGTGCCAGCACCACCGGGACTCAGTTAGCAGATACGCAGTATTTT. Amino acids: CASTTGTQLADTQYF.

This sequence joins TRBV5-6 and TRBJ2-6; D remains unclear. Germline V gives CDR1 SGHDT, CDR2 YYEEEE. CDR3 length: 17 amino acids. V was trimmed by 5 bases and J by 7 bases, leaving 22 bases between them. The CDR3 region is CASRPRIGNLGANVLTF. The CDR3 DNA is TGTGCCAGCAGGCCGAGGATCGGCAATCTCGGCGCCAACGTCCTGACTTTC.

This clone was seen more than once but under ten times. Other DNA sequences from this sample encode an identical CDR3 as well. V is TRBV5-5 and J is TRBJ1-6; 8 bases match TRBD1. Per the germline V gene, CDR1 is SGHKS and CDR2 is YYEKEE (reference sequence). The CDR3 consists of 14 residues. V dropped 4 bases and J dropped 6; count of bases not matched to a gene: 3. The CDR3 region has the DNA TGTGCCAGCAGCCGGGGACAGGTTAATTCACCCCTCCACTTT. This translates into CASSRGQVNSPLHF.

V is TRBV6-6 and J is TRBJ2-4; D call uncertain. The germline gives CDR1 MNHNY, CDR2 SVGAGI (reference sequence). Deletions cut 7 bases from V and 4 bases from J, with 14 bases between. The CDR3 runs 14 residues. The CDR3 DNA sequence: TGTGCCAGCACCCGGGCAACTCTAAAAAACATTCAGTACTTC. This gives the protein CASTRATLKNIQYF.

The rearrangement links TRBV6-1 to TRBJ1-4; D is possibly TRBD1 (6 bases). From germline, CDR1 is MNHNS and CDR2 SASEGT. V was shortened by 3 bases and J by 8 bases, with 16 bases between the two germline ends. This CDR3 contains 15 residues. CDR3 coding DNA: TGTGCCAGCAGTGATATTCCGGGGGCGGGCGAAAAACTGTTTTTT. Its protein is CASSDIPGAGEKLFF.

A few counts support this clone. The rearrangement links TRBV27 to TRBJ1-5; D is undetermined. Germline CDR1 and CDR2: MNHEY and SMNVEV (reference sequence). The CDR3 totals 15 residues. Trimming shortened V by 0 bases and J by 1 base, and 7 bases separated the two germline ends. The chain's CDR3 is CASSLSGRSNQPQHF. The CDR3 bases are TGTGCCAGCAGTTTATCGGGTCGGAGCAATCAGCCCCAGCATTTT.

This chain uses TRBV7-8 with TRBJ2-3; no clear D gene. V was cut by 5 bases and J by 6 bases, with 6 bases left in between. Germline CDR1 SGHVS, CDR2 FQNEAQ. The CDR3 sequence is 11 residues long. The CDR3 sequence: CASSTGDTQYF. DNA for the CDR3: TGTGCCAGCAGCACCGGGGATACGCAGTATTTT.